This record covers a single T cell receptor beta chain. The antigen is undetermined. This record comes from a study of cytomegalovirus exposure and HLA in healthy donors. Study-level points and caveats: Later examination showed HLA-associated TCR beta chains had greater clonal expansion than equally common others. Analyses of presence and absence presupposed an approximately uniform sequencing depth across donors. What a later analysis reportedly showed was that an Asian-associated ancestry cluster had fewer N-insertions than the roughly 700-donor mean. Reports state that TCR beta sequences accurately predicted most subjects' HLA-A and HLA-B alleles.

The PCR ran on 60 Vbeta and 13 Jbeta primers. Sequenced by immunoSEQ multiplex PCR; TCRdb stores in-frame clones only, minus some. Found here are tens of thousands of clones, 76% of them singletons; the top ten hold approximately 1.5%. CDR1 SGHTA and CDR2 FQGNSA come from the germline V gene. CDR3 length equals 17 residues. Trimming cost V 2 bases and J 1 base; bases outside gene matches: 3. This TCR was sampled from a male donor in good health and CMV-seronegative. The sample consisted of PBMCs. The chain employs TRBV7-2 and TRBJ2-3; 13 bases match TRBD2. CDR3 coding DNA: TGTGCCAGCAGCTTAAAACTAGCGGGAGGGCGCACAGATACGCAGTATTTT. Amino acids: CASSLKLAGGRTDTQYF.